This T cell receptor beta chain was sequenced in a study of blood T cell repertoires in COVID-19. The overall study: Italy, Spain and the United States were the sources of the convalescent and acute COVID-19 samples. From T cells, B-cell-depleted T cells, or PBMCs came the material, which was cDNA or gDNA.

Sequencing used immunoSEQ multiplex PCR; TCRdb keeps in-frame clones, though not all of them. The top ten hold roughly a tenth of the sample, which has about 350,000 clones, around 90% seen once. A Seattle source enrolled patients during active infection and followed them longitudinally. A few counts support this clone. Trimming took 1 base from V and 6 from J; bases not matched to a gene: 8. The CDR3 contains 16 residues. Per germline, CDR1 SGHDN and CDR2 FVKESK. Sequenced input: peripheral blood. The rearrangement uses TRBV14 and TRBJ2-1; TRBD2 agrees at 8 bases. This clonotype originated in a man between 25 and 39 years old with COVID-19, enrolled during active disease. The CDR3 here is CASSQGETSEANEQFF. The CDR3 nucleotides read TGTGCCAGCAGCCAAGGAGAGACTAGCGAGGCCAATGAGCAGTTCTTC.